The source of this T cell receptor beta chain is a study of response to subunit inactivated influenza vaccine. Remarks on this clonotype: The antigen is not known.

CDR1 LNHDA and CDR2 SQIVND come from the germline V gene (reference sequence). This CDR3 comprises 14 residues. Trimming cost V 5 bases and J 2 bases, with 9 bases left between them. Via MiXCR, TCRdb re-called the RT-PCR reads, giving one row per CDR3 protein. The sample comprises a few hundred thousand distinct CDR3 sequences, 21% of which are singletons, and roughly 10% rests with the top ten. Study outcomes and limitations: T cells newly recruited by each seasonal influenza vaccination are few, the authors suggested.

The sequence was obtained from a man aged 50-75 years who received an inactivated influenza vaccine. The gene calls are TRBV19 and TRBJ2-2; D perhaps matches TRBD2 (6 bases). Sample: PBMCs from blood, taken 21 months after vaccination. DNA of the CDR3: TGTGCCAGTAGTGGAGGGTTTAACACCGGGGAGCTGTTTTTT. Translated, it gives CASSGGFNTGELFF. The entire variable domain, with the rest obtained from reference TRBV19 and TRBJ2-2, is as follows: DGGITQSPKYLFRKEGQNVTLSCEQNLNHDAMYWYRQDPGQGLRLIYYSQIVNDFQKGDIAEGYSVSREKKESFPLTVTSAQKNPTAFYLCASSGGFNTGELFFGEGSRLTVL.